This T cell receptor (beta chain) was sequenced in a study of OX40 agonist ivuxolimab in advanced cancers. Overall study: Checkpoint inhibitors had been given previously to 35% to 50% of patients.

The repertoire was sequenced with immunoSEQ multiplex PCR; TCRdb's copy has only in-frame clones and lacks some. The sample lists some 62,000 clones; 92% were seen once. People who had autoimmune disease history or systemic immunosuppression were excluded. Trimming removed 7 bases from V and 2 bases from J; junction bases left unmatched: 11. Germline lookup yields CDR1 LNHDA and CDR2 SQIVND (reference sequence). The CDR3 extends over 16 amino acids. The material was CD4+ or CD8+ T cells sorted from blood, obtained in a trial of the OX40 agonist ivuxolimab. This receptor was identified in an adult with an advanced solid tumor such as melanoma, head and neck, liver or kidney cancer. V gene TRBV19 combines with J gene TRBJ2-3; 8 nucleotides line up with TRBD2. CDR3 nucleotides: TGTGCCAGTACTCCGGGACTAGTCAGATCCACAGATACGCAGTATTTT. Protein sequence: CASTPGLVRSTDTQYF.